Each of the 27 T cell receptor beta chains below was sequenced from the same sample in a study of beta chain features in type 1 diabetes (dated by TCRdb to 2016 to 2019). Libraries were built with the immunoSEQ multiplex PCR assay. All of the isolated RNA was reverse transcribed with the High Capacity cDNA Reverse Transcription Kit, so expressed TCRB transcripts were sequenced. This is the immuneACCESS table as TCRdb keeps it, with only in-frame sequences that have V and J called. A part of the clones is gone; compared with another copy, unresolved V genes explain less than half, and the rest is unexplained. The sample data list 620,000 or so clones, and 15% to 18% of these were observed just once. The ten largest clones capture approximately 0.093% of the sample. Sequencing was done on a sample of naive CD4+ T cells from blood. Read against the paper, the sample's cell subset or site label means: true naive CD4+ T cells. The receptors originated from a man younger than 30 in good health.

This clone was counted a few times. The chain carries TRBV6-5 and TRBJ2-5; the match to TRBD2 covers 11 bases. The J call is doubtful: the DNA matches TRBJ2-7 better. CDR3 size: 15 residues. Germline assignment: CDR1 MNHEY and CDR2 SVGAGI. The DNA for the CDR3 is TGTGCCAGCAGCCTTAGCGGGAGGGGGTCCTACGAGCAGTACTTC. It is translated as CASSLSGRGSYEQYF.

This clone was seen only a few times. V is TRBV2 and J is TRBJ1-6; TRBD1 is a possible D gene (6 bases). Germline CDR1 SNHLY, CDR2 FYNNEI. V was shortened by 7 bases and J by 9 bases, with 13 bases between the two germline ends. The length of the CDR3 is 13 residues. CDR3 region: CASTPTGASPLHF. CDR3 in DNA: TGTGCCAGCACCCCCACGGGGGCTTCACCCCTCCACTTT.

The chain links TRBV5-1 to TRBJ1-3; 7 positions agree with TRBD1. The CDR3 length is 16 residues. Germline CDR1 SGHRS, CDR2 YFSETQ. J gave up 0 bases and V 0 bases, and 3 bases lay outside the gene matches. The CDR3, as DNA: TGCGCCAGCAGCTTGGAGGGGGCCGTCTCTGGAAACACCATATATTTT. This encodes CASSLEGAVSGNTIYF. Full variable domain (outside the CDR3, taken from reference TRBV5-1 and TRBJ1-3): KAGVTQTPRYLIKTRGQQVTLSCSPISGHRSVSWYQQTPGQGLQFLFEYFSETQRNKGNFPGRFSGRQFSNSRSEMNVSTLELGDSALYLCASSLEGAVSGNTIYFGEGSWLTVV.

Only a few counts were recorded for this clone. This rearrangement joins TRBV30 to TRBJ2-2, with 12 bases that match TRBD1. The CDR3 contains 14 residues. Per the germline V gene, CDR1 is GTSNPN and CDR2 is SVGIG (reference sequence). After removal of 3 bases from V and 6 bases from J, the junction contained 2 bases not matched to a gene. The CDR3: CAWRRDRGPGELFF. The DNA of the CDR3 is TGTGCCTGGAGAAGGGACAGGGGGCCCGGGGAGCTGTTTTTT.

This clone was found once. The rearrangement uses TRBV11-2 and TRBJ2-7; D is perhaps TRBD2 (5 bases). Germline values: CDR1 SGHAT, CDR2 FQNNGV. The ends were cut back, 5 bases at V and 3 bases at J, with 14 bases in the middle. The length of the CDR3 is 14 residues. The CDR3 coding sequence is TGTGCCAGCAGCCGTCGGGAACCTTTCTACGAGCAGTACTTC. The encoded protein is CASSRREPFYEQYF.

The chain combines TRBV19 with TRBJ1-5; maybe TRBD1 (6 bases). Germline values: CDR1 LNHDA, CDR2 SQIVND (reference sequence). There are 15 residues in the CDR3. The V end lost 2 bases, the J end lost 2 bases, and 10 bases lay between the germline ends. CDR3 DNA: TGTGCCAGTAGTATAAGAAGGGGGGGCAATCAGCCCCAGCATTTT. Translation: CASSIRRGGNQPQHF.

This clone was counted between two and nine times. The gene calls are TRBV27 and TRBJ2-1; no clear D gene. Germline values: CDR1 MNHEY, CDR2 SMNVEV (reference sequence). V lost 7 bases, J lost 3 bases, and 19 bases lay in between. This CDR3 has 16 residues. The CDR3 DNA reads as TGTGCCAGCACCTCATTGGGTAGGAACATCTACAATGAGCAGTTCTTC. Its protein is CASTSLGRNIYNEQFF.

The rearrangement joins TRBV5-6 to TRBJ1-1; possibly TRBD1 for D (6 bases). The length of the CDR3 is 15 residues. Deletions cut 0 bases from V and 4 bases from J, with 13 bases between. In germline, CDR1 is SGHDT, CDR2 YYEEEE. The CDR3 nucleotides read TGTGCCAGCAGCTTGGACAGGGTTCGAATCACTGAAGCTTTCTTT. This sequence encodes CASSLDRVRITEAFF. Combining the CDR3 with reference TRBV5-6 and TRBJ1-1 gives the whole variable domain DAGVTQSPTHLIKTRGQQVTLRCSPKSGHDTVSWYQQALGQGPQFIFQYYEEEERQRGNFPDRFSGHQFPNYSSELNVNALLLGDSALYLCASSLDRVRITEAFFGQGTRLTVV.

The CDR3 DNA follows: TGTGCCAGCAGCGTCCAGGGACAGGGCCATGAAAAACTGTTTTTT. Translated, it gives CASSVQGQGHEKLFF. The chain uses TRBV9 and TRBJ1-4; 9 bases map to TRBD1. The length of the CDR3 is 15 residues. V shed 2 bases, J shed 6 bases, and the junction held 5 bases outside the gene matches. Germline V gene lookup returns CDR1 SGDLS and CDR2 YYNGEE.

There are a few counts of this clone. Within the sample, other DNA sequences also encode this same CDR3. The chain combines TRBV18 with TRBJ2-5, with TRBD1 identical over 7 bases. The CDR3 sequence is 13 residues long. V lost 2 bases to trimming and J lost 5 bases; unmatched junction nucleotides: 2. From germline, CDR1 is KGHSH and CDR2 LQKENI. The CDR3: CASSPDRAETQYF. In nucleotides, the CDR3 is TGTGCCAGCTCACCAGACAGGGCGGAGACCCAGTACTTC.

The rearrangement joins TRBV10-3 to TRBJ2-2, with D perhaps being TRBD1 or TRBD2 (5 bases each). V lost 6 bases and J lost 0, with 11 bases in between. This CDR3 has 15 amino acids. Looked up from germline, CDR1 is ENHRY and CDR2 is SYGVKD. The CDR3 DNA is TGTGCCATCAGGAGGGGACCAGCGAACACCGGGGAGCTGTTTTTT. The encoded protein is CAIRRGPANTGELFF.

This clone was detected only a few times. The chain joins TRBV6-5 to TRBJ1-2, with 8 bases that match TRBD1. The CDR3 spans 13 residues. After removal of 2 bases from V and 7 bases from J, the junction contained 3 bases not matched to a gene. The germline V gene encodes CDR1 MNHEY and CDR2 SVGAGI. CDR3 sequence: CASSYGRGPGYTF. In nucleotides, the CDR3 is TGTGCCAGCAGTTACGGCAGGGGGCCTGGCTACACCTTC.

This clone showed up just a few times. V is TRBV11-3 and J is TRBJ1-1; TRBD1 is a possible D gene (5 bases). This CDR3 region has 14 residues. CDR1 and CDR2 from the germline V gene are SGHNT and YENEEA. V lost 7 bases and J 4 bases, leaving 16 bases between the germline ends. The CDR3 DNA reads TGTGCCAGCATCCTTAGGGGTCCCGGCACTGAAGCTTTCTTT. Residues: CASILRGPGTEAFF.

As for this clone: This sample also contains other DNA sequences that code for the same CDR3. This chain joins TRBV5-6 and TRBJ2-7, with 7 bases aligning to TRBD2. This CDR3 has 15 amino acids. J lost 6 bases, V lost 1 base, and 10 bases had no gene match. The germline V gene has CDR1 SGHDT and CDR2 YYEEEE. For the CDR3, the DNA is TGTGCCAGCAGCTTGAAGGGAGGGGATGGTCGCGAGCAGTACTTC. It specifies CASSLKGGDGREQYF.

The chain uses TRBV4-2 and TRBJ2-2; perhaps TRBD2 as D (6 bases). CDR3 length: 16 residues. V dropped 0 bases and J dropped 1 base, with 9 bases sitting between them. Germline loops: CDR1 LGHNA, CDR2 YNFKEQ. The CDR3 loop is CASSQDTRENTGELFF. The DNA for the CDR3 is TGTGCCAGCAGCCAAGATACGCGGGAGAACACCGGGGAGCTGTTTTTT.

This clone was counted ten times or more. This chain uses TRBV13 with TRBJ2-7; TRBD1 agrees at 7 bases. CDR1 and CDR2 from the germline V gene are PRHDT and FYEKMQ (reference sequence). The CDR3 length is 14 residues. Trimming at V came to 5 bases and at J to 4 bases, leaving 8 bases not matched to a gene. CDR3 in amino acids: CASSNRQGRYEQYF. DNA for the CDR3: TGTGCCAGCAGCAACCGACAGGGAAGGTACGAGCAGTACTTC.

This clone turned up a few times. The rearrangement links TRBV6-5 to TRBJ2-4, with D uncertain. Trimming cost V 0 bases and J 0 bases, with 9 bases left between them. Germline V gene sequence: CDR1 MNHEY, CDR2 SVGAGI. The CDR3 spans 16 residues. CDR3 sequence (DNA): TGTGCCAGCAGTTACTCCTTAGGAGTAGCCAAAAACATTCAGTACTTC. This sequence encodes CASSYSLGVAKNIQYF.

The rearrangement uses TRBV27 and TRBJ1-2; TRBD1 aligns across 8 bases. The V segment lost 5 bases and the J segment 4 bases; nucleotides outside the gene matches: 9. The germline CDR1 and CDR2 sequences are MNHEY and SMNVEV (reference sequence). This CDR3 comprises 15 residues. The CDR3 nucleotides are TGTGCCAGCAGTCCGTACAGGGGGTGGACCTATGGCTACACCTTC. It encodes CASSPYRGWTYGYTF.

V is TRBV6-5 and J is TRBJ2-1; 9 nucleotides match TRBD1. The ends lost 2 bases at V and 6 bases at J; junction bases unmatched: 5. Germline CDR1 MNHEY, CDR2 SVGAGI. The CDR3 sequence is 15 residues long. CDR3 sequence: CASSYMGTGINEQFF. The CDR3 bases are TGTGCCAGCAGTTACATGGGGACAGGGATCAATGAGCAGTTCTTC.

The chain employs TRBV5-1 and TRBJ1-5; D is perhaps TRBD1 (5 bases). V was pared by 2 bases and J by 10 bases, with 13 bases between. Per germline, CDR1 SGHRS and CDR2 YFSETQ. The CDR3 runs to 13 residues. CDR3 in DNA: TGCGCCAGCAGCTTCGGGGGAAGGGAACCCCAGCATTTT. It is translated as CASSFGGREPQHF.

This chain links TRBV7-9 with TRBJ1-1; D might be TRBD1 (6 bases). The CDR3 length is 15 residues. The germline CDR1 and CDR2 sequences are SEHNR and FQNEAQ (reference sequence). Trimming took 8 bases from V and 1 from J, leaving 17 bases between them. For the CDR3, the DNA is TGTGCCAGCTTCTTAGGCGACAGGCAGAACACTGAAGCTTTCTTT. It is translated as CASFLGDRQNTEAFF.

This clone was seen a few times. The chain employs TRBV7-2 and TRBJ2-7; D perhaps matches TRBD1 (5 bases). The germline V gene has CDR1 SGHTA and CDR2 FQGNSA. This CDR3 spans 16 amino acids. V dropped 1 base and J dropped 7 bases, with 20 bases sitting between them. CDR3 amino acids: CASSLGGPGRVVEQYF. In DNA form, the CDR3 reads TGTGCCAGCAGCTTAGGTGGCCCCGGCAGGGTTGTAGAGCAGTACTTC.

This clone was picked up a small number of times. The rearrangement links TRBV5-6 to TRBJ2-3, with D possibly matching TRBD1 (6 bases). V lost 4 bases and J lost 0, with 9 bases in between. The length of the CDR3 is 14 residues. The V gene's germline CDR1 is SGHDT and CDR2 YYEEEE. In DNA form, the CDR3 reads TGTGCCAGCAGCCCACAGGGTAGCACAGATACGCAGTATTTT. Its protein product is CASSPQGSTDTQYF.

This chain uses TRBV25-1 with TRBJ2-7; 7 positions match TRBD1. The CDR3 length is 14 residues. The germline CDR1 and CDR2 sequences are MGHDK and SYGVNS. The junction had 6 bases not matched to a gene; V was cut back by 1 base and J by 6 bases. DNA for the CDR3: TGTGCCAGCAGTGAATCAGGGGGTAGGATCGAGCAGTACTTC. Protein sequence: CASSESGGRIEQYF.

This clone was found a few times. The chain combines TRBV11-2 with TRBJ2-3; 9 bases fit TRBD1. The CDR3 spans 16 residues. With V trimmed by 5 bases and J by 3 bases, 9 bases remained unmatched. CDR1 is SGHAT, CDR2 FQNNGV, per germline. The CDR3: CASSPVGGTGTDTQYF. The CDR3 nucleotides read TGTGCCAGCAGCCCCGTCGGAGGGACAGGGACAGATACGCAGTATTTT.

This clone has just a few counts. This chain joins TRBV30 and TRBJ1-2; TRBD1 agrees at 8 bases. The CDR3 spans 14 residues. CDR1 and CDR2 (germline): GTSNPN, SVGIG (reference sequence). The V segment lost 2 bases and the J segment 7 bases; nucleotides outside the gene matches: 9. CDR3 bases: TGTGCCTGGAGTCGGACAGGGAATGTAGGTGGCTACACCTTC. Its translation is CAWSRTGNVGGYTF.

This chain connects TRBV4-2 to TRBJ2-1; TRBD2 is a possible D gene (6 bases). Looked up from germline, CDR1 is LGHNA and CDR2 is YNFKEQ. Trimming took 1 base from V and 0 from J, leaving 10 bases between them. The CDR3 length is 16 residues. CDR3 amino acids: CASSQGRGSSYNEQFF. In DNA, the CDR3 is TGTGCCAGCAGCCAAGGTCGGGGGAGCTCCTACAATGAGCAGTTCTTC.